The 31 T cell receptor beta chains below come from one sample, sequenced in a study of blood T cell repertoires in COVID-19. Measured with immunoSEQ multiplex PCR; TCRdb has only the in-frame clones, and not every one. In the table there are about 190,000 clones, about 93% of which are singletons. Sequencing was done on a sample of peripheral blood. These receptors all come from a man aged 50-59 years with acute or convalescent COVID-19.

The rearrangement links TRBV27 to TRBJ2-2; possibly TRBD2 for D (5 bases). V lost 1 base and J lost 0, with 9 bases in between. The CDR3 has 16 amino acids. Germline CDR1 and CDR2: MNHEY and SMNVEV (reference sequence). DNA for the CDR3: TGTGCCAGCAGTTTATTGACGGGGTCGAACACCGGGGAGCTGTTTTTT. Protein product: CASSLLTGSNTGELFF.

The chain has TRBV7-9 and TRBJ2-7, with unresolved D. Germline CDR1 SEHNR, CDR2 FQNEAQ (reference sequence). CDR3 length: 12 residues. Trimming cost V 1 base and J 1 base, with 2 bases left between them. The CDR3 DNA is TGTGCCAGCAGCTTAGTATCCTACGAGCAGTACTTC. It translates to CASSLVSYEQYF.

The V gene is TRBV19, the J gene TRBJ1-5; D uncertain. CDR1 LNHDA and CDR2 SQIVND come from the germline V gene (reference sequence). This CDR3 has 13 amino acids. V gave up 8 bases and J gave up 6 bases, with 14 bases separating them. The CDR3 nucleotides are TGTGCCAGTGACCCGGGATGGGGTCAGCCCCAGCATTTT. Its translation is CASDPGWGQPQHF.

This chain connects TRBV5-1 to TRBJ2-7; 12 nucleotides align to TRBD1. After removal of 3 bases from V and 7 bases from J, the junction contained 8 bases not matched to a gene. Germline loops: CDR1 SGHRS, CDR2 YFSETQ. There are 15 residues in the CDR3. The DNA for the CDR3 is TGCGCCAGCAGCTGGACCGGGACAGGGGGCAATGAGCAGTACTTC. As protein: CASSWTGTGGNEQYF.

Turning to this clone: The missing conserved phenylalanine or tryptophan at the end of this CDR3 makes a read error likely. The limits of the CDR3 on the DNA are not certain, so only TCRdb's listed CDR3 is given. The J gene is TRBJ2-3, the V gene TRBV27; the tabulated D call, TRBD2, remains unverified against the DNA. Germline CDR1 MNHEY, CDR2 SMNVEV (reference sequence). The CDR3 is 9 residues long, counting both termini. The CDR3 here is CAILAGGPR.

The CDR3 DNA sequence: TGTGCCAGCAGGGGACAGAACTACGAGCAGTACTTC. It specifies CASRGQNYEQYF. This chain links TRBV6-5 with TRBJ2-7; TRBD1 agrees at 7 bases. J gave up 3 bases and V 6 bases, and 2 bases lay outside the gene matches. The CDR3 spans 12 residues. Germline lookup yields CDR1 MNHEY and CDR2 SVGAGI.

V usage is TRBV19 and J usage is TRBJ2-2, with a tentative D call TRBD2 (6 bases). CDR3 length: 17 amino acids. Trimming shortened V by 2 bases and J by 8 bases, and 21 bases separated the two germline ends. In germline, CDR1 is LNHDA, CDR2 SQIVND (reference sequence). The CDR3 DNA reads TGTGCCAGTAGTATAAATAGCGGAACCACCTCCTTTGGGGAGCTGTTTTTT. It encodes CASSINSGTTSFGELFF. The full variable domain, its missing parts supplied by reference TRBV19 and TRBJ2-2, is DGGITQSPKYLFRKEGQNVTLSCEQNLNHDAMYWYRQDPGQGLRLIYYSQIVNDFQKGDIAEGYSVSREKKESFPLTVTSAQKNPTAFYLCASSINSGTTSFGELFFGEGSRLTVL.

The chain uses TRBV16 and TRBJ1-2, with D unresolved. This CDR3 region has 12 residues. Looked up from germline, CDR1 is KGHSY and CDR2 is FQNENV. V was shortened by 4 bases and J by 7 bases, with 10 bases between the two germline ends. CDR3 sequence reads: CASSRELIGYTF. The DNA for the CDR3 is TGTGCCAGCAGCCGAGAGCTAATTGGCTACACCTTC.

V is TRBV28 and J is TRBJ2-7; 9 nucleotides align to TRBD1. Trimming removed 4 bases from V and 3 bases from J; junction bases left unmatched: 19. The CDR3 is 19 residues long. Per the germline V gene, CDR1 is MDHEN and CDR2 is SYDVKM. As DNA, the CDR3 is TGTGCCAGCAGTTCCCGGGACAGGGTCGAACCTCGTGGTATCTACGAGCAGTACTTC. Amino acids: CASSSRDRVEPRGIYEQYF. The full variable domain, in which reference TRBV28 and TRBJ2-7 provide the parts outside the CDR3, is DVKVTQSSRYLVKRTGEKVFLECVQDMDHENMFWYRQDPGLGLRLIYFSYDVKMKEKGDIPEGYSVSREKKERFSLILESASTNQTSMYLCASSSRDRVEPRGIYEQYFGPGTRLTVT.

The J gene is TRBJ2-1, the V gene TRBV5-1; 9 bases match TRBD1. V gave up 4 bases and J gave up 8 bases; unmatched junction bases: 13. The CDR3 runs 16 residues. CDR1 and CDR2 from the germline V gene are SGHRS and YFSETQ. Here the CDR3 DNA reads TGCGCCAGCAGCCCGGCGGTTACAGGGGGCTTGGATGAGCAGTTCTTC. As protein: CASSPAVTGGLDEQFF. The variable domain in full, with the rest retrieved from reference TRBV5-1 and TRBJ2-1, is KAGVTQTPRYLIKTRGQQVTLSCSPISGHRSVSWYQQTPGQGLQFLFEYFSETQRNKGNFPGRFSGRQFSNSRSEMNVSTLELGDSALYLCASSPAVTGGLDEQFFGPGTRLTVL.

The chain recombines TRBV7-2 with TRBJ1-3; D is ambiguous. This CDR3 has 14 amino acids. Looked up from germline, CDR1 is SGHTA and CDR2 is FQGNSA. V dropped 4 bases and J dropped 0 bases, with 7 bases sitting between them. CDR3 loop: CASSSESSGNTIYF. CDR3 sequence (DNA): TGTGCCAGCAGCTCGGAGAGCTCTGGAAACACCATATATTTT.

This rearrangement joins TRBV6-1 to TRBJ2-1, with 11 bases fitting TRBD2. The length of the CDR3 is 15 residues. The ends lost 2 bases at V and 6 bases at J; junction bases unmatched: 3. CDR1 MNHNS and CDR2 SASEGT come from the germline V gene. DNA for the CDR3: TGTGCCAGCAGTGAAACCCTAGCGGGAGGCAATGAGCAGTTCTTC. Translated, it gives CASSETLAGGNEQFF.

This clone was observed a handful of times. J is TRBJ2-2 and V is TRBV7-2, with 9 bases identical to TRBD1. V trimming: 3 bases; J trimming: 4 bases; junction bases outside the gene matches: 3. There are 15 residues in the CDR3. CDR1 and CDR2 from the germline V gene are SGHTA and FQGNSA. CDR3 residues: CASSFRQGGTGELFF. The CDR3 region has the DNA TGTGCCAGCAGCTTTCGACAGGGGGGCACCGGGGAGCTGTTTTTT.

The V gene is TRBV19, the J gene TRBJ1-6, with D unresolved. The CDR3 sequence is 15 residues long. Germline lookup yields CDR1 LNHDA and CDR2 SQIVND (reference sequence). V lost 6 bases and J 0 bases, leaving 9 bases between the germline ends. DNA for the CDR3: TGTGCCAGTAGCCTTAAGAGCTCCTATAATTCACCCCTCCACTTT. Protein product: CASSLKSSYNSPLHF.

The V call is TRBV2, the J call TRBJ2-1, with TRBD2 matching over 13 bases. The CDR3 sequence is 17 residues long. Germline V gene data show CDR1 as SNHLY and CDR2 as FYNNEI. J lost 9 bases, V lost 8 bases, and 16 bases had no gene match. CDR3 sequence: CASPPRTSGSGFGEQFF. The CDR3 DNA follows: TGTGCCAGCCCCCCCCGGACTAGCGGGAGCGGCTTTGGTGAGCAGTTCTTC.

This rearrangement joins TRBV7-2 to TRBJ2-3; 9 bases are a match to TRBD2. This CDR3 region has 16 residues. Germline V gene data show CDR1 as SGHTA and CDR2 as FQGNSA. V lost 4 bases to trimming and J lost 3 bases; unmatched junction nucleotides: 8. CDR3 region: CASSSPGGLATDTQYF. The CDR3 nucleotides are TGTGCCAGCAGCTCCCCGGGCGGACTAGCGACAGATACGCAGTATTTT.

DNA for the CDR3: TGTGCCAGCAGCCAACAAGGACTTCTATACGAGCAGTACTTC. Translation: CASSQQGLLYEQYF. The chain has TRBV4-2 and TRBJ2-7; a possible D gene is TRBD2 (5 bases). The CDR3 runs 14 residues. Trimming pared 2 bases from V and 4 bases from J, leaving 12 bases between. Germline CDR1 LGHNA, CDR2 YNFKEQ.

The rearrangement uses TRBV19 and TRBJ1-5; 8 positions match TRBD1. CDR3 length: 15 residues. Per the germline V gene, CDR1 is LNHDA and CDR2 is SQIVND (reference sequence). V gave up 5 bases and J gave up 9 bases; unmatched junction bases: 12. The CDR3 loop reads CASSDIGQGRTPQHF. In nucleotides, the CDR3 is TGTGCCAGTAGTGACATAGGACAGGGCAGAACGCCCCAGCATTTT.

The chain combines TRBV5-6 with TRBJ2-7; the match to TRBD2 covers 7 bases. The germline gives CDR1 SGHDT, CDR2 YYEEEE. The V segment lost 2 bases and the J segment 3 bases; nucleotides outside the gene matches: 5. The length of the CDR3 is 14 residues. CDR3 protein: CASSLWGGGYEQYF. CDR3 DNA: TGTGCCAGCAGCTTATGGGGGGGTGGCTACGAGCAGTACTTC.

The chain couples TRBV13 to TRBJ1-2, with 7 bases lining up with TRBD1. This CDR3 region has 15 residues. V shed 5 bases and J 5 bases; nucleotides not matched to a gene: 11. Germline V CDR1 and CDR2: PRHDT, FYEKMQ (reference sequence). The chain's CDR3 is CASSQGQQYRYGYTF. For the CDR3, the DNA is TGTGCCAGCAGCCAGGGACAGCAGTACCGTTATGGCTACACCTTC.

This clone was detected only once. V gene TRBV28 combines with J gene TRBJ2-1, with 8 bases identical to TRBD1. J lost 6 bases, V lost 3 bases, and 4 bases had no gene match. Germline V gene lookup returns CDR1 MDHEN and CDR2 SYDVKM. CDR3 length equals 14 residues. CDR3 region: CASSFTGGLNEQFF. CDR3 DNA sequence: TGTGCCAGCAGTTTCACAGGGGGGCTCAATGAGCAGTTCTTC.

The CDR3 DNA is TGTGCCAGTTTGGGAGATGGCCATGGCTACACCTTC. Its protein is CASLGDGHGYTF. The rearrangement joins TRBV19 to TRBJ1-2, with D uncertain. Per the germline V gene, CDR1 is LNHDA and CDR2 is SQIVND (reference sequence). The CDR3 covers 12 residues. The V end lost 8 bases, the J end lost 6 bases, and 13 bases lay between the germline ends.

This clone was found a few times. V gene TRBV2 combines with J gene TRBJ2-5, with 12 nucleotides matching TRBD2. V dropped 3 bases and J dropped 10; count of bases not matched to a gene: 9. The germline V gene encodes CDR1 SNHLY and CDR2 FYNNEI. The CDR3 extends over 15 amino acids. The CDR3: CASSDLAGGPWHQYF. In nucleotides, the CDR3 is TGTGCCAGCAGTGATCTAGCGGGGGGGCCCTGGCACCAGTACTTC.

The rearrangement links TRBV5-1 to TRBJ1-2, with D perhaps matching TRBD1 (6 bases). With 0 bases removed from V and 8 bases from J, the gap between germline ends came to 17 bases. This CDR3 has 15 amino acids. Germline values: CDR1 SGHRS, CDR2 YFSETQ. This chain's CDR3 is CASSLAGQTGGGYTF. DNA for the CDR3: TGCGCCAGCAGCTTGGCCGGGCAGACAGGCGGGGGCTACACCTTC.

V gene TRBV3-1 (or the pseudogene TRBV3-2) combines with J gene TRBJ1-1; TRBD1 matches 7 bases. Trimming took 0 bases from V and 12 from J; bases not matched to a gene: 4. In germline, CDR1 is LGHDT, CDR2 YNNKEL (reference sequence). The CDR3 loop spans 12 amino acids. The CDR3 DNA sequence: TGTGCCAGCAGCCAAGATGCCAGGGGGACTTTCTTT. It translates to CASSQDARGTFF.

J is TRBJ2-3 and V is TRBV27; 10 nucleotides match TRBD2. The length of the CDR3 is 15 residues. V was pared by 8 bases and J by 3 bases, with 8 bases of the junction left unmatched. Germline values: CDR1 MNHEY, CDR2 SMNVEV (reference sequence). CDR3 loop: CASRLAGATTDTQYF. CDR3 DNA sequence: TGTGCCAGCCGGCTAGCGGGGGCCACTACAGATACGCAGTATTTT.

The chain uses TRBV29-1 and TRBJ2-7; D may be TRBD2 (6 bases). V lost 4 bases and J 2 bases, leaving 21 bases between the germline ends. The CDR3 sequence is 16 residues long. CDR1 and CDR2 from the germline V gene are SQVTM and ANQGSEA. The CDR3 region has the DNA TGCAGCGTTGCGCGGGACGCATGTTCCAATCCCTACGAGCAGTACGTC. This sequence encodes CSVARDACSNPYEQYV.

V usage is TRBV5-1 and J usage is TRBJ2-3; 9 nucleotides match TRBD1. The CDR3 is 15 amino acids. Germline-derived CDR1 and CDR2 are SGHRS and YFSETQ. V dropped 4 bases and J dropped 2; count of bases not matched to a gene: 5. CDR3 DNA: TGCGCCAGCAGCATCGGGACAGGGACCACAGATACGCAGTATTTT. It translates to CASSIGTGTTDTQYF.

This sequence joins TRBV19 and TRBJ1-1; TRBD1 matches at 7 bases. In germline, CDR1 is LNHDA, CDR2 SQIVND (reference sequence). This CDR3 is 14 amino acids long. The V gene end was trimmed by 6 bases and the J gene end by 0 bases; junction bases not matched to a gene: 4. This CDR3 is CASRGGTVNTEAFF. In DNA, the CDR3 is TGTGCCAGTAGGGGCGGGACAGTGAACACTGAAGCTTTCTTT.

The rearrangement uses TRBV15 and TRBJ1-5, with D possibly being TRBD1 (5 bases). The V gene's germline CDR1 is LNHNV and CDR2 YYDKDF (reference sequence). This CDR3 is built from 18 residues. The V and J ends lost 0 bases and 5 bases respectively, with 20 bases between them. The CDR3 nucleotides are TGTGCCACCAGCAGAGATGGGGAGGAGAGGGGAGGTGATCAGCCCCAGCATTTT. This gives the protein CATSRDGEERGGDQPQHF.

The chain has TRBV6-6 and TRBJ2-3; possibly TRBD2 for D (5 bases). This CDR3 contains 16 residues. The V gene lost 5 bases and the J gene lost 1 base, with 16 bases spanning the gap. In germline, CDR1 is MNHNY, CDR2 SVGAGI (reference sequence). The CDR3 here is CASSNYGVPGTDTQYF. CDR3 nucleotide sequence: TGTGCCAGCAGTAACTACGGGGTTCCCGGCACAGATACGCAGTATTTT.